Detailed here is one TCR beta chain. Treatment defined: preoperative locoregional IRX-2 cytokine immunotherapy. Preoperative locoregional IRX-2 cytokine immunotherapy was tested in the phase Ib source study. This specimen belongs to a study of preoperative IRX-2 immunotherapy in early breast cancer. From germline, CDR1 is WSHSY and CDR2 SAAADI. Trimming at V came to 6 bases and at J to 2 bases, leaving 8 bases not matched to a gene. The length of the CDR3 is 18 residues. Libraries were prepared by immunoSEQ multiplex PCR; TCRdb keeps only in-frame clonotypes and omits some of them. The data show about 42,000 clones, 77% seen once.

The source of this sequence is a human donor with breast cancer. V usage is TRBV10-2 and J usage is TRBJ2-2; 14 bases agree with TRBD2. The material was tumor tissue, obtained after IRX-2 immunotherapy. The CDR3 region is CASSPGLAGGRNTGELFF. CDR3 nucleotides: TGCGCCAGCAGCCCAGGACTAGCGGGGGGAAGAAACACCGGGGAGCTGTTTTTT.